These 12 T cell receptor beta chains were all obtained from the same sample, sequenced in a study of T cells in narcolepsy. Measured with immunoSEQ multiplex PCR; TCRdb has only the in-frame clones, and not every one. This sample has tens of thousands of clones; approximately 89% occur once, and the top ten carry over 1%. The specimen sequenced was CD45RA- memory CD4+ T cells from PBMCs. These receptors originate from a human donor with narcolepsy.

The chain is built from TRBV10-3 and TRBJ2-7; 8 nucleotides agree with TRBD1. Trimming took 2 bases from V and 6 from J; bases not matched to a gene: 3. CDR1 is ENHRY, CDR2 SYGVKD, per germline. The CDR3 is made up of 13 amino acids. The CDR3 bases are TGTGCCATCAGTGAGGCGGGGACAGGCGAGCAGTACTTC. The encoded protein is CAISEAGTGEQYF.

The chain combines TRBV19 with TRBJ1-2, with 10 bases identical to TRBD1. V shed 6 bases and J 6 bases; nucleotides not matched to a gene: 10. CDR3 length: 15 amino acids. Germline loops: CDR1 LNHDA, CDR2 SQIVND (reference sequence). The CDR3 here is CASSPVGTGAHGYTF. In nucleotides, the CDR3 is TGTGCCAGTAGCCCCGTCGGGACAGGGGCCCATGGCTACACCTTC.

This clone was recorded a few times. The rearrangement uses TRBV2 and TRBJ1-3; possible D gene TRBD1, 5 bases. Germline V gene lookup returns CDR1 SNHLY and CDR2 FYNNEI. Between the trimmed V and J ends, which lost 8 bases and 4 bases, there was a span of 9 bases. CDR3 length: 12 amino acids. The CDR3 bases are TGTGCCAGCTCGGACATGGGAAACACCATATATTTT. This gives the protein CASSDMGNTIYF.

This chain links TRBV5-1 with TRBJ1-5; D is possibly TRBD1 (6 bases). V lost 0 bases, J lost 7 bases, and 11 bases lay in between. This CDR3 is built from 14 residues. Germline CDR1 and CDR2: SGHRS and YFSETQ. CDR3 residues: CASSLAGDRQPQHF. DNA for the CDR3: TGCGCCAGCAGCTTGGCCGGAGACAGGCAGCCCCAGCATTTT.

The CDR3 nucleotides read TGTGCCAGTAGAAGGGACAGGGACTATGGCTACACCTTC. It is translated as CASRRDRDYGYTF. The chain employs TRBV19 and TRBJ1-2, with 9 positions matching TRBD1. The trim removed 6 bases at V and 3 bases at J, leaving 2 bases unmatched. Germline V lookup: CDR1 LNHDA, CDR2 SQIVND (reference sequence). This CDR3 has 13 residues.

Only a few counts were recorded for this clone. The J gene is TRBJ1-2, the V gene TRBV10-3; the match to TRBD1 covers 7 bases. The CDR3 consists of 13 residues. Trimming removed 7 bases from V and 2 bases from J; junction bases left unmatched: 4. The V gene's germline CDR1 is ENHRY and CDR2 SYGVKD. For the CDR3, the DNA is TGTGCCATCACAGGACAGGCCAACTATGGCTACACCTTC. Residues: CAITGQANYGYTF.

V gene TRBV7-6 combines with J gene TRBJ1-1, with D perhaps matching TRBD1 (5 bases). The CDR3 consists of 12 residues. Germline V gene sequence: CDR1 SGHVS, CDR2 FNYEAQ. The V end was cut by 7 bases, the J end by 10 bases, with 16 bases between. Here the CDR3 reads CASTQGTLGAFF. Written as DNA, the CDR3 is TGTGCCAGCACCCAAGGGACTTTGGGAGCTTTCTTT.

J is TRBJ1-3 and V is TRBV6-5; D is uncertain. The CDR3 consists of 15 residues. Germline V gene sequence: CDR1 MNHEY, CDR2 SVGAGI. V lost 2 bases, J lost 0 bases, and 8 bases lay in between. The CDR3 DNA sequence: TGTGCCAGCAGTTACGGCAGAAACTCTGGAAACACCATATATTTT. Amino acid sequence: CASSYGRNSGNTIYF.

The chain employs TRBV13 and TRBJ2-7; the D gene is possibly TRBD2 (5 bases). The CDR3 has 18 amino acids. Germline V CDR1 and CDR2: PRHDT, FYEKMQ (reference sequence). The V end was cut by 0 bases, the J end by 0 bases, with 18 bases between. This CDR3 is CASSLGRTRAESSYEQYF. The CDR3 bases are TGTGCCAGCAGCTTAGGGCGAACTAGGGCGGAGAGCTCCTACGAGCAGTACTTC. Full variable domain (remainder filled in from reference TRBV13 and TRBJ2-7): AAGVIQSPRHLIKEKRETATLKCYPIPRHDTVYWYQQGPGQDPQFLISFYEKMQSDKGSIPDRFSAQQFSDYHSELNMSSLELGDSALYFCASSLGRTRAESSYEQYFGPGTRLTVT.

The V gene is TRBV11-3, the J gene TRBJ1-1, with D tentatively TRBD1 (5 bases). The V end lost 2 bases, the J end lost 0 bases, and 10 bases lay between the germline ends. The CDR3 contains 15 residues. CDR1 SGHNT and CDR2 YENEEA come from the germline V gene. The CDR3 spells CASSLSGQLNTEAFF. The DNA of the CDR3 is TGTGCCAGCAGCTTATCGGGGCAGCTGAACACTGAAGCTTTCTTT.

This chain joins TRBV19 and TRBJ2-5; 8 nucleotides agree with TRBD1. The CDR3 loop spans 14 amino acids. Germline CDR1 is LNHDA and CDR2 is SQIVND (reference sequence). The V segment lost 4 bases and the J segment 5 bases; nucleotides outside the gene matches: 6. CDR3 nucleotide sequence: TGTGCCAGTAGTAGAGGACAGGGCTGGGAGACCCAGTACTTC. It codes for CASSRGQGWETQYF.

V usage is TRBV7-6 and J usage is TRBJ1-1; weak D call: TRBD1 (6 bases). This CDR3 has 15 residues. The germline V gene has CDR1 SGHVS and CDR2 FNYEAQ. V gave up 2 bases and J gave up 1 base, with 11 bases separating them. CDR3: CASSLFAGENTEAFF. The CDR3 DNA follows: TGTGCCAGCAGCTTATTTGCAGGGGAGAACACTGAAGCTTTCTTT. Full variable domain (missing parts from reference TRBV7-6 and TRBJ1-1): GAGVSQSPRYKVTKRGQDVALRCDPISGHVSLYWYRQALGQGPEFLTYFNYEAQQDKSGLPNDRFSAERPEGSISTLTIQRTEQRDSAMYRCASSLFAGENTEAFFGQGTRLTVV.